This T cell receptor beta chain was profiled in a study of T cells in women clearing cervical HPV infection. Clones were read by immunoSEQ multiplex PCR, and TCRdb kept only the in-frame ones, dropping some. The specimen's table records approximately 18,000 clones. The sample was blood buffy coat. This receptor was identified in a woman aged 18 to 75 with a cervical HPV16 infection that either progressed to CIN3+ or cleared (not recorded which).

The DNA read from the CDR3 is TGCAGTGCTACGAGGGGGGGAAACAATGAG. It encodes CSATRGGNNE. The entire CDR3 protein reads CSATRGGNNEQFF. The genes are TRBV20-1 and TRBJ2-1; tentative D call: TRBD2 (7 bases). The read terminates 3 residues before the CDR3 end, so the remaining end is supplied by the germline J gene. V was trimmed by 4 bases and J by 5 bases, leaving 12 bases between them. The CDR3 contains 13 residues. Per the germline V gene, CDR1 is DFQATT and CDR2 is SNEGSKA (reference sequence).